These T cell receptor beta chains were read from a single sample in a study of CD8 T cells in Susac syndrome. TCRdb re-analysed the immunoSEQ multiplex PCR reads in MiXCR, keeping a single row per CDR3 protein. The sample shows approximately 100,000 distinct CDR3 sequences, just under 95% of them seen only once. Sequencing input: CD8+ T cells from PBMCs. Source of these receptors: a human donor in good health. Each CDR3 is given with its conserved first and last residue. Fields, in order: CDR3 DNA, CDR3 protein, clone size, V gene, J gene, D gene. D genes are given only for firm matches. Clone size is not always given. Where it is, it says once, few, many or a class for expanded clones.

cdr3_nt: TGTGCCAGCACCACGAGTCGGACTGAAGCTTTCTTT; cdr3_aa: CASTTSRTEAFF; clone_size: -; v_call: TRBV6-2/TRBV6-3; j_call: TRBJ1-1; d_call: -
cdr3_nt: TGTGCCAGCAGCCCGGGCGGGACAGGGTCCCACGAGCAGTACTTC; cdr3_aa: CASSPGGTGSHEQYF; clone_size: -; v_call: TRBV11-3; j_call: TRBJ2-7; d_call: TRBD1
cdr3_nt: TGTGCCAGCAGCCTATTCCGGGGCAGGAACACCGGGGAGCTGTTTTTT; cdr3_aa: CASSLFRGRNTGELFF; clone_size: -; v_call: TRBV7-2; j_call: TRBJ2-2; d_call: -
cdr3_nt: TGTGCCAGCAGAATTATTTCAATCAGGGACACTGAAGCTTTCTTT; cdr3_aa: CASRIISIRDTEAFF; clone_size: -; v_call: TRBV12-3/TRBV12-4; j_call: TRBJ1-1; d_call: -
cdr3_nt: TGTGCCAGCAGTGAAAGGGTGGTGGGCACCGGGGAGCTGTTTTTT; cdr3_aa: CASSERVVGTGELFF; clone_size: -; v_call: TRBV25-1; j_call: TRBJ2-2; d_call: -
cdr3_nt: TGCGCCAGCAGCTCCGGCGGTCCGGGGGAGCAGTTCTTC; cdr3_aa: CASSSGGPGEQFF; clone_size: -; v_call: TRBV5-1; j_call: TRBJ2-1; d_call: -
cdr3_nt: TGTGCCAGCAGGACCGGAGGGTTCCCTAATGAAAAACTGTTTTTT; cdr3_aa: CASRTGGFPNEKLFF; clone_size: -; v_call: TRBV7-2; j_call: TRBJ1-4; d_call: -
cdr3_nt: TGCGCCAGCAGCTTGGCGCAGGGTGCTGAAGCTTTCTTT; cdr3_aa: CASSLAQGAEAFF; clone_size: -; v_call: TRBV5-1; j_call: TRBJ1-1; d_call: -
cdr3_nt: TGTGCCAGCAGCTTAGGTTTCGGGGACGCTGAAGCTTTCTTT; cdr3_aa: CASSLGFGDAEAFF; clone_size: once; v_call: TRBV7-9; j_call: TRBJ1-1; d_call: -
cdr3_nt: TGTGCCAGCACGGGACAAAGTTACGAGCAGTACTTC; cdr3_aa: CASTGQSYEQYF; clone_size: -; v_call: TRBV7-9; j_call: TRBJ2-7; d_call: -
cdr3_nt: TGTGCCATCAGTGACCTCGAGGCGACAGAAGCTTTCTTT; cdr3_aa: CAISDLEATEAFF; clone_size: -; v_call: TRBV10-3; j_call: TRBJ1-1; d_call: -
cdr3_nt: TGTGCCAGCTCAGCAGCCCTAGCGGGAGGGACCTACGAGCAGTACTTC; cdr3_aa: CASSAALAGGTYEQYF; clone_size: -; v_call: TRBV18; j_call: TRBJ2-7; d_call: TRBD2
cdr3_nt: TGTGCCAGCAGCGAATACAGGAACACCGGGGAGCTGTTTTTT; cdr3_aa: CASSEYRNTGELFF; clone_size: -; v_call: TRBV5-8; j_call: TRBJ2-2; d_call: -
cdr3_nt: TGTGCCAGCAGCCGACCTGGGAGCTCTGGCTACACCTTC; cdr3_aa: CASSRPGSSGYTF; clone_size: -; v_call: TRBV5-6; j_call: TRBJ1-2; d_call: -
cdr3_nt: TGTGCCAGCAGCTCCCCTACCGAGAACTATGGCTACACCTTC; cdr3_aa: CASSSPTENYGYTF; clone_size: -; v_call: TRBV7-9; j_call: TRBJ1-2; d_call: -
cdr3_nt: TGTGCCTGCCCCGGGACACTGAACACTGAAGCTTTCTTT; cdr3_aa: CACPGTLNTEAFF; clone_size: -; v_call: TRBV30; j_call: TRBJ1-1; d_call: -
cdr3_nt: TGTGCCAGCAGGGGATCGACAGGGGGCCTTGGGGGTGAGCAGTTCTTC; cdr3_aa: CASRGSTGGLGGEQFF; clone_size: -; v_call: TRBV6-1; j_call: TRBJ2-1; d_call: TRBD1
cdr3_nt: TGTGCCAGCAGCTTTCGTGTGGGGAATGAAAAACTGTTTTTT; cdr3_aa: CASSFRVGNEKLFF; clone_size: -; v_call: TRBV7-6; j_call: TRBJ1-4; d_call: -
cdr3_nt: TGTGCCAGCAGTCTAGGACAGGGTGACTATGGCTACACCTTC; cdr3_aa: CASSLGQGDYGYTF; clone_size: few; v_call: TRBV28; j_call: TRBJ1-2; d_call: TRBD1
cdr3_nt: TGCGCCAGCAGCGTAAAGCTTTCTGGGGCCAACGTCCTGACTTTC; cdr3_aa: CASSVKLSGANVLTF; clone_size: -; v_call: TRBV5-1; j_call: TRBJ2-6; d_call: -
cdr3_nt: TGTGCCAGCAGCCGATCCGGGACGGAGTACAATGAGCAGTTCTTC; cdr3_aa: CASSRSGTEYNEQFF; clone_size: -; v_call: TRBV7-2; j_call: TRBJ2-1; d_call: -
cdr3_nt: TGTGCCAGCAGCCCGGGACTAGCGGGAGGGCCGCAGTTCTTC; cdr3_aa: CASSPGLAGGPQFF; clone_size: -; v_call: TRBV11-1; j_call: TRBJ2-1; d_call: TRBD2
cdr3_nt: TGCAGTGCCGGACAGGGGGCGGAAGGCTACACCTTC; cdr3_aa: CSAGQGAEGYTF; clone_size: -; v_call: TRBV20-1; j_call: TRBJ1-2; d_call: TRBD1
cdr3_nt: TGCGCCAGCAGCCAAGATCCGGGGGCATACGAGCAGTACTTC; cdr3_aa: CASSQDPGAYEQYF; clone_size: -; v_call: TRBV4-3; j_call: TRBJ2-7; d_call: -
cdr3_nt: TGTGCCAGCAGTTTGGATCCCGGGACAGGGGGCGTCGTGGGCAATCAGCCCCAGCATTTT; cdr3_aa: CASSLDPGTGGVVGNQPQHF; clone_size: -; v_call: TRBV6-2/TRBV6-3; j_call: TRBJ1-5; d_call: TRBD1
cdr3_nt: TGTGCCAGCAGCTATCTCTCCGGGACAGGGGTTAGGCAAGAGACCCAGTACTTC; cdr3_aa: CASSYLSGTGVRQETQYF; clone_size: -; v_call: TRBV7-2; j_call: TRBJ2-5; d_call: TRBD1
cdr3_nt: TGTGCCAGTTATAGCGGCTATGGCTACACCTTC; cdr3_aa: CASYSGYGYTF; clone_size: -; v_call: TRBV19; j_call: TRBJ1-2; d_call: -
cdr3_nt: TGTGCCAGCGGGGGGAGAGACTACGAGCAGTACTTC; cdr3_aa: CASGGRDYEQYF; clone_size: -; v_call: TRBV5-5; j_call: TRBJ2-7; d_call: -
cdr3_nt: TGTGCCAGCAGTGTGACTAGCGGGGGACGAACCTACGAGCAGTACTTC; cdr3_aa: CASSVTSGGRTYEQYF; clone_size: few; v_call: TRBV6-1; j_call: TRBJ2-7; d_call: TRBD2
cdr3_nt: TGTGCCAGTAGCCCTCTGACTAGCGGGAGAGGCTACGAGCAGTACTTC; cdr3_aa: CASSPLTSGRGYEQYF; clone_size: -; v_call: TRBV19; j_call: TRBJ2-7; d_call: TRBD2
cdr3_nt: TGCGCCAGCAGCCAAGATGGGACAGGGCTGTATGAGCAGTTCTTC; cdr3_aa: CASSQDGTGLYEQFF; clone_size: -; v_call: TRBV4-3; j_call: TRBJ2-1; d_call: TRBD1
cdr3_nt: TGTGCCATCAGTGTTGAAACAGGACCCTACGAGCAGTACTTC; cdr3_aa: CAISVETGPYEQYF; clone_size: -; v_call: TRBV10-3; j_call: TRBJ2-7; d_call: -
cdr3_nt: TGTGCCATCAGGGAACACGCAAACACCGGGGAGCTGTTTTTT; cdr3_aa: CAIREHANTGELFF; clone_size: -; v_call: TRBV10-3; j_call: TRBJ2-2; d_call: -
cdr3_nt: TGCAGTGCTAAAAGGTCCCCGGTGAACACTGAGGCTTTCTTT; cdr3_aa: CSAKRSPVNTEAFF; clone_size: few; v_call: TRBV20-1; j_call: TRBJ1-1; d_call: -
cdr3_nt: TGTGCCAGCAGTTCAGGGTTGAACTATGGCTACACCTTC; cdr3_aa: CASSSGLNYGYTF; clone_size: -; v_call: TRBV6-2/TRBV6-3; j_call: TRBJ1-2; d_call: -
cdr3_nt: TGCGCCAGCAGCGTAGGGACAGGGGTTGACACCATATATTTT; cdr3_aa: CASSVGTGVDTIYF; clone_size: -; v_call: TRBV5-1; j_call: TRBJ1-3; d_call: TRBD1
cdr3_nt: TGTGCCAGTAGCCCCAGGGGGTACGAGCAGTACTTC; cdr3_aa: CASSPRGYEQYF; clone_size: few; v_call: TRBV19; j_call: TRBJ2-7; d_call: TRBD1
cdr3_nt: TGCAGCGTTGGACAGGCTGGCTCCTACGAGCAGTACTTC; cdr3_aa: CSVGQAGSYEQYF; clone_size: -; v_call: TRBV29-1; j_call: TRBJ2-7; d_call: -
cdr3_nt: TGTGCCAGCAGTCGGTCGGGAGGCGAACAAGAGACCCAGTACTTC; cdr3_aa: CASSRSGGEQETQYF; clone_size: -; v_call: TRBV12-3/TRBV12-4; j_call: TRBJ2-5; d_call: TRBD2
cdr3_nt: TGTGCCATTAGACCGACGATGAACACCGGGGAGCTGTTTTTT; cdr3_aa: CAIRPTMNTGELFF; clone_size: -; v_call: TRBV7-9; j_call: TRBJ2-2; d_call: -
cdr3_nt: TGTGCCTGGGAGACAGGACCGAACACTGAAGCTTTCTTT; cdr3_aa: CAWETGPNTEAFF; clone_size: -; v_call: TRBV30; j_call: TRBJ1-1; d_call: -
cdr3_nt: TGTGCCAGCCTGGCAGAGAATGAAAAACTGTTTTTT; cdr3_aa: CASLAENEKLFF; clone_size: -; v_call: TRBV3-1; j_call: TRBJ1-4; d_call: -
cdr3_nt: TGCAGTGCTAGGTCCATTTACGCCGGGACTAGCCATGAGCAGTTCTTC; cdr3_aa: CSARSIYAGTSHEQFF; clone_size: -; v_call: TRBV20-1; j_call: TRBJ2-1; d_call: TRBD2
cdr3_nt: TGTGCCAGCAGCCAAGAGGCCACTAAACGAGAGCAGTTCTTC; cdr3_aa: CASSQEATKREQFF; clone_size: -; v_call: TRBV4-2; j_call: TRBJ2-1; d_call: -
cdr3_nt: TGTGCCAGCAGCTGGGGACCAGGGGAGCAGTACTTC; cdr3_aa: CASSWGPGEQYF; clone_size: -; v_call: TRBV7-9; j_call: TRBJ2-7; d_call: -
cdr3_nt: TGTGCCAGCAGCTTAATAGCAGATACGCAGTATTTT; cdr3_aa: CASSLIADTQYF; clone_size: -; v_call: TRBV7-9; j_call: TRBJ2-3; d_call: -
cdr3_nt: TGTGCCAGCGGCTTTGGGCAGGGAAGCAATCAGCCCCAGCATTTT; cdr3_aa: CASGFGQGSNQPQHF; clone_size: -; v_call: TRBV7-8; j_call: TRBJ1-5; d_call: -
cdr3_nt: TGTGCCAGCAGCTTACAGGGAGGAGACGAGCAGTACTTC; cdr3_aa: CASSLQGGDEQYF; clone_size: -; v_call: TRBV7-2; j_call: TRBJ2-7; d_call: -
cdr3_nt: TGTGCCAGCAGTGATCAGGGGTGGAATGAGCAGTTCTTC; cdr3_aa: CASSDQGWNEQFF; clone_size: -; v_call: TRBV2; j_call: TRBJ2-1; d_call: -
cdr3_nt: TGTGCCTGGAGTCAGGGGCTTCTCACCGGGGAGCTGTTTTTT; cdr3_aa: CAWSQGLLTGELFF; clone_size: -; v_call: TRBV30; j_call: TRBJ2-2; d_call: -
cdr3_nt: TGTGCCAGCCCCCGAGGAGTATCTGGCTACACCTTC; cdr3_aa: CASPRGVSGYTF; clone_size: -; v_call: TRBV2; j_call: TRBJ1-2; d_call: -
cdr3_nt: TGTGCCAGCAGCCAAGTGCGGATCAACACCGGGGAGCTGTTTTTT; cdr3_aa: CASSQVRINTGELFF; clone_size: -; v_call: TRBV14; j_call: TRBJ2-2; d_call: -
cdr3_nt: TGTGCCAGCAGTACGGGACAGTCCGGCTACACCTTC; cdr3_aa: CASSTGQSGYTF; clone_size: once; v_call: TRBV6-5; j_call: TRBJ1-2; d_call: TRBD1
cdr3_nt: TGTGCCAGCTGCGAGACAGGGGGTAATTCACCCCTCCACTTT; cdr3_aa: CASCETGGNSPLHF; clone_size: -; v_call: TRBV6-2/TRBV6-3; j_call: TRBJ1-6; d_call: TRBD1
cdr3_nt: TGTGCCAGCAGAAGACTAGCAGGCGATGAGCAGTTCTTC; cdr3_aa: CASRRLAGDEQFF; clone_size: -; v_call: TRBV12-3/TRBV12-4; j_call: TRBJ2-1; d_call: TRBD2
cdr3_nt: TGTGCCAGCAGCGGACCCGACTCTGGGGCCAACGTCCTGACTTTC; cdr3_aa: CASSGPDSGANVLTF; clone_size: -; v_call: TRBV12-3/TRBV12-4; j_call: TRBJ2-6; d_call: -
cdr3_nt: TGTGCCAGCAGTTCGGACGGCATCAATCAGCCCCAGCATTTT; cdr3_aa: CASSSDGINQPQHF; clone_size: -; v_call: TRBV6-5; j_call: TRBJ1-5; d_call: -
cdr3_nt: TGTGCCAGCAGTGCGGACAGGGAGCAGTTCTTC; cdr3_aa: CASSADREQFF; clone_size: few; v_call: TRBV12-3/TRBV12-4; j_call: TRBJ2-1; d_call: TRBD1
cdr3_nt: TGTGCCAGCAGCGCGGATGACACTGAAGCTTTCTTT; cdr3_aa: CASSADDTEAFF; clone_size: -; v_call: TRBV9; j_call: TRBJ1-1; d_call: -
cdr3_nt: TGTGCCAGCAGTTCAGTACCGGTTGCCTATGGCTACACCTTC; cdr3_aa: CASSSVPVAYGYTF; clone_size: -; v_call: TRBV28; j_call: TRBJ1-2; d_call: -